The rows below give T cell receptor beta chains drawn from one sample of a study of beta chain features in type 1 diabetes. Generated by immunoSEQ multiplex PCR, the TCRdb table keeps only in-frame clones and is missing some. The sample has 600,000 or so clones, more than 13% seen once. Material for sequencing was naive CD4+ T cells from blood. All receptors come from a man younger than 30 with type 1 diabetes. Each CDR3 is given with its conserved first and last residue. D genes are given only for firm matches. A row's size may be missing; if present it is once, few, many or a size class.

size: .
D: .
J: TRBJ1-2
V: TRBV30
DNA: TGTGCCTGGAGGAACTTCTATGGCTACACCTTC
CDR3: CAWRNFYGYTF

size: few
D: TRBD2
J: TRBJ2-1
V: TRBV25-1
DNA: TGTGCCAGCAGTGGGGGAGGGACTACCTACAATGAGCAGTTCTTC
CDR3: CASSGGGTTYNEQFF

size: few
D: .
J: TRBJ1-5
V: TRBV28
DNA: TGTGCCAGCACCGGCAGGGTGGGTAATCAGCCCCAGCATTTT
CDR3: CASTGRVGNQPQHF

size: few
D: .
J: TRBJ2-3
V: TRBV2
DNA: TGTGCCAGCAGGGGGTACTTGACAGATACGCAGTATTTT
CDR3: CASRGYLTDTQYF

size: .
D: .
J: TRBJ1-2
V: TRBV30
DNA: TGTGCCTGGAGTGTAAGCCGGGCGGGCTACACCTTC
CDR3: CAWSVSRAGYTF

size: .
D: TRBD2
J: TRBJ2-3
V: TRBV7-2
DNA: TGTGCCAGCAGCTTAGTTTCGAGCGGGGGTAATACGCAGTATTTT
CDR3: CASSLVSSGGNTQYF

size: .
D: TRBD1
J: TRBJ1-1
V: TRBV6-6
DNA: TGTGCCAGCAGCCGCCGGACAGGAGCCAACACTGAAGCTTTCTTT
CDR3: CASSRRTGANTEAFF

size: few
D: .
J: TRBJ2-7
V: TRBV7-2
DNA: TGTGCCAGCAGCCAATACTACGAGCAGTACTTC
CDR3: CASSQYYEQYF

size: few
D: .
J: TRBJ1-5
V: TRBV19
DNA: TGTGCCAGTAGTCCTACCGACAGATTCCATCAGCCCCAGCATTTT
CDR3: CASSPTDRFHQPQHF

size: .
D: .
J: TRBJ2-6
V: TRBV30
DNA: TGTGCCTGGAGTCAGGGAAGCTCTGGGGCCAACGTCCTGACTTTC
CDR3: CAWSQGSSGANVLTF

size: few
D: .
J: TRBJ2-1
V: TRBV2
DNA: TGTGCCAGCAGGACCTCCGGCCCCCAGGAGGGTGAGCAGTTCTTC
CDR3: CASRTSGPQEGEQFF

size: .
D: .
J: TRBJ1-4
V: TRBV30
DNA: TGTGCCTGGAGTGTAGACGATGAAAAACTGTTTTTT
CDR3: CAWSVDDEKLFF

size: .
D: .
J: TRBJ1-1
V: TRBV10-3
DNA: TGTGCCATCAGGGAGATGAACACTGAAGCTTTCTTT
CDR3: CAIREMNTEAFF

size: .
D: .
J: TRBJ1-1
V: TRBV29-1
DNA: TGCAGCGTTGTGGGGGTCACTGAAGCTTTCTTT
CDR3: CSVVGVTEAFF

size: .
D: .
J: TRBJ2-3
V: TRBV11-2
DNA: TGTGCCAGCAGCTTAGTTTCGCACCCAGATACGCAGTATTTT
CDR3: CASSLVSHPDTQYF

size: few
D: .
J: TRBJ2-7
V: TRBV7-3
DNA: TGTGCCAGCAGCCGTGAGGCACGCGGGCCGATCTACGAGCAGTACTTC
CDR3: CASSREARGPIYEQYF

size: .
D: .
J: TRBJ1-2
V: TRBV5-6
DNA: TGTGCCAGCAGCTTGGGGGCAGGGGTAAGAGGCTACACCTTC
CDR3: CASSLGAGVRGYTF

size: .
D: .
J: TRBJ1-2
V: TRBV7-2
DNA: TGTGCCAGCAGCCCGAACAGGAGGGTGAATGGCTACACCTTC
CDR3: CASSPNRRVNGYTF

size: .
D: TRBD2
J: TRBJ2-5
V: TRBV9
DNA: TGTGCCAGCAGCGGGACTAGCGGTTTTATAGAGACCCAGTACTTC
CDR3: CASSGTSGFIETQYF

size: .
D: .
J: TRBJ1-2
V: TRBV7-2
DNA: TGTGCCAGCAGCTTGGTAGTTGGCTACACCTTC
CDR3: CASSLVVGYTF

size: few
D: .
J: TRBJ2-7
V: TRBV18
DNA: TGTGCCAGCTCACCACCTGGGCGGTTCTACGAGCAGTACTTC
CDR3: CASSPPGRFYEQYF

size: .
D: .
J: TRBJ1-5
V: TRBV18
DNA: TGTGCCAGCTCGCCGGGACCCCACAATCAGCCCCAGCATTTT
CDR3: CASSPGPHNQPQHF

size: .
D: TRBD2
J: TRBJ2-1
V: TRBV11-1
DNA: TGTGCCAGCAGCTCCCCGGGAATCGGACTAGCGGGGAGTGAGCAGTTCTTC
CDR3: CASSSPGIGLAGSEQFF

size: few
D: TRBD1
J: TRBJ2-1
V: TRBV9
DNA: TGTGCCAGCAGCCAAGGGACAGCCTCCTACAATGAGCAGTTCTTC
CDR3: CASSQGTASYNEQFF

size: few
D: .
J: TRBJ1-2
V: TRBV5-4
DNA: TGTGCCAGCAGCTTCGTCAGCAACAACTATGGCTACACCTTC
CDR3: CASSFVSNNYGYTF

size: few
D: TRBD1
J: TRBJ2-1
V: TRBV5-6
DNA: TGTGCCAGCAGTTTCGGACAGGGCTATGAGCAGTTCTTC
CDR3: CASSFGQGYEQFF

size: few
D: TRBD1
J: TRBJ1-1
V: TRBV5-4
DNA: TGTGCCAGCAGCCCCTCTGACAGGGGGGAGAATACTGAAGCTTTCTTT
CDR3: CASSPSDRGENTEAFF

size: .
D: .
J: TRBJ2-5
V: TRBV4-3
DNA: TGCGCCAGCAGCAAGTCGAGGGGGGCAGAGACCCAGTACTTC
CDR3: CASSKSRGAETQYF

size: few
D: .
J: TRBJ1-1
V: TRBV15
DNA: TGTGCCACCAGCAGACAGGAAAGGAACACTGAAGCTTTCTTT
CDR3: CATSRQERNTEAFF

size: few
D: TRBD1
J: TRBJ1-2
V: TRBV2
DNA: TGTGCCAGCAGTGGGGACAGGTACTATGGCTACACCTTC
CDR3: CASSGDRYYGYTF

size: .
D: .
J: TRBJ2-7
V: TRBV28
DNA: TGTGCCAGTGGGTTGGAACCCTTTGAGCAGTACTTC
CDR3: CASGLEPFEQYF

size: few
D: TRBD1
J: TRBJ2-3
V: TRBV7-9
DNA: TGTGCCAGCCCCGGCAGGGGGCTGCGAACAGATACGCAGTATTTT
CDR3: CASPGRGLRTDTQYF

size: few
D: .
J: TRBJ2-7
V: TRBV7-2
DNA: TGTGCCAGCAGCTTAAACACCCAGGCCTACGAGCAGTACTTC
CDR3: CASSLNTQAYEQYF

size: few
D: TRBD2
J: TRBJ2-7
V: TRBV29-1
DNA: TGCAGCGCAACTAGCGGACCACACTACGAGCAGTACTTC
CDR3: CSATSGPHYEQYF

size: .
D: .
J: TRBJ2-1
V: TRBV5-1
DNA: TGCGCCAGCAGCTTTTCAGATACCTACAATGAGCAGTTCTTC
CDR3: CASSFSDTYNEQFF

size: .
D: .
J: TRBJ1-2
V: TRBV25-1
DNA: TGTGCCAGCAGTGAAGGCGGATATGGCTACACCTTC
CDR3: CASSEGGYGYTF

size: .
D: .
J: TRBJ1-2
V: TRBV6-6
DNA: TGTGCCAGCAGTTTAGTAAGGGGGAGGAATGGCTACACCTTC
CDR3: CASSLVRGRNGYTF

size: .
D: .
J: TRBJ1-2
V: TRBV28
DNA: TGTGCCAGCAGCCCGGACAGAAACTATGGCTACACCTTC
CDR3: CASSPDRNYGYTF

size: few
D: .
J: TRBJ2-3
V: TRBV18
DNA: TGTGCCAGCTCACCAGCAGGGCGGGCAGATACGCAGTATTTT
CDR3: CASSPAGRADTQYF

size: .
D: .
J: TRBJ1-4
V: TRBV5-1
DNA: TGCGCCAGCAGCTTGGCTGGCGGTGAAAAACTGTTTTTT
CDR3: CASSLAGGEKLFF

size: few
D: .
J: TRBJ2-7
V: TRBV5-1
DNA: TGCGCCAGCAGCCCTCGGACGGTAGACCTCTCCTACGAGCAGTACTTC
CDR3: CASSPRTVDLSYEQYF

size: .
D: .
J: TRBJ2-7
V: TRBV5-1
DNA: TGCGCCAGCAGCTTGGATCTGGGCTTCTACGAGCAGTACTTC
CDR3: CASSLDLGFYEQYF

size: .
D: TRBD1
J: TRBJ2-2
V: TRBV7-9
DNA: TGTGCCAGCAGTGCCGGGACAGCGAACACCGGGGAGCTGTTTTTT
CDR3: CASSAGTANTGELFF

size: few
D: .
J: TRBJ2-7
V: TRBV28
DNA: TGTGCCAGCAGTTTAATGGGCTACGAGCAGTACTTC
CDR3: CASSLMGYEQYF